This passage covers 24 T cell receptor beta chains from one sample sequenced in a study of T cell repertoires in cytomegalovirus infection. One entry per CDR3 protein, called by TCRdb with MiXCR from the reads. The table lists around 280,000 distinct CDR3 sequences, roughly 13% of them singletons. Sequenced input: PBMCs. The source is a human donor in good health (CMV status not recorded). Some clones in this sample may be carry-over from other donors' samples.

The sample holds a few counts of this clonotype. The chain recombines TRBV28 with TRBJ1-2; 7 bases map to TRBD1. The junction had 5 bases not matched to a gene; V was cut back by 2 bases and J by 8 bases. Germline V gives CDR1 MDHEN, CDR2 SYDVKM. This CDR3 region has 13 residues. CDR3: CASSLTGARGYTF. Here the CDR3 DNA reads TGTGCCAGCAGTTTAACAGGGGCGAGGGGCTACACCTTC.

This rearrangement joins TRBV6-2 or TRBV6-3 to TRBJ2-1, with D tentatively TRBD1 (6 bases). The CDR3 is 16 amino acids. Germline CDR1 is MNHEY and CDR2 is SVGEGT. Trimming removed 6 bases from V and 9 bases from J, with 24 bases in between. The CDR3 DNA is TGTGCCAGCAGCCAGGGGCCCATTCGTCCCCCTCGTGAGCAGTTCTTC. Translating it yields CASSQGPIRPPREQFF.

This chain links TRBV20-1 with TRBJ2-5; 7 nucleotides match TRBD2. Germline CDR1 DFQATT, CDR2 SNEGSKA (reference sequence). CDR3 length equals 13 residues. With V trimmed by 6 bases and J by 5 bases, 9 bases remained unmatched. CDR3: CSARREGQETQYF. In DNA form, the CDR3 reads TGCAGTGCAAGAAGGGAGGGGCAGGAGACCCAGTACTTC.

This clonotype has just a few counts. The chain uses TRBV27 and TRBJ1-5; 9 bases fit TRBD1. After removal of 8 bases from V and 7 bases from J, the junction contained 12 bases not matched to a gene. Germline V gene lookup returns CDR1 MNHEY and CDR2 SMNVEV (reference sequence). The CDR3 is made up of 15 amino acids. CDR3 amino acids: CASSAMGTGWQPQHF. The CDR3 region has the DNA TGTGCCAGCTCTGCCATGGGGACAGGGTGGCAGCCCCAGCATTTT.

This clonotype was seen repeatedly, ten times or more. The rearrangement joins TRBV20-1 to TRBJ2-7, with 9 nucleotides matching TRBD2. The J segment lost 7 bases and the V segment lost 3 bases, leaving 10 bases of the junction unmatched. The CDR3 runs 14 residues. Germline CDR1 is DFQATT and CDR2 is SNEGSKA (reference sequence). CDR3 in DNA: TGCAGTGCTAGGGGGGCGGGAGGGCAGGTGGAGCAGTACTTC. Protein: CSARGAGGQVEQYF.

This clonotype was counted ten times or more. The rearrangement uses TRBV5-1 and TRBJ2-3; 7 nucleotides line up with TRBD1. The CDR3 has 15 amino acids. V lost 3 bases, J lost 1 base, and 5 bases stayed unmatched. CDR1 is SGHRS, CDR2 YFSETQ, per germline. CDR3 coding DNA: TGCGCCAGCAGCTCGTCCGGGACAGGCACAGATACGCAGTATTTT. Its translation: CASSSSGTGTDTQYF.

The chain has TRBV20-1 and TRBJ2-7; a weak D match, TRBD1 (6 bases). Germline V gene sequence: CDR1 DFQATT, CDR2 SNEGSKA (reference sequence). V was clipped by 0 bases and J by 2 bases, with 14 bases between them. The CDR3 covers 15 residues. CDR3 loop: CSARDFGQITYEQYF. CDR3 coding DNA: TGCAGTGCTAGAGATTTTGGACAGATCACCTACGAGCAGTACTTC.

For this clonotype: One end of the junction varies from germline; a read error may be responsible. This sequence joins TRBV15 and TRBJ2-3, with unresolved D. The germline V gene has CDR1 LNHNV and CDR2 YYDKDF (reference sequence). CDR3 size: 16 residues. This CDR3 is CATSRMLDLSTDTQNF. The CDR3 DNA reads TGTGCCACCAGCAGGATGCTAGATCTAAGCACAGATACGCAGAATTTT.

A few counts support this clonotype. This chain uses TRBV12-3 or TRBV12-4 with TRBJ2-1; 13 nucleotides agree with TRBD2. This CDR3 has 19 residues. V lost 2 bases and J lost 6; bases outside the gene matches: 13. CDR3 sequence (DNA): TGTGCCAGCAGTTTATTCGCCGGGACACTAGCGGGGGGGGTCAATGAGCAGTTCTTC. Protein: CASSLFAGTLAGGVNEQFF.

A few counts support this clonotype. The rearrangement joins TRBV5-4 to TRBJ1-1; D remains ambiguous. V lost 0 bases to trimming and J lost 7 bases, with 16 bases between them. Germline V gene sequence: CDR1 SGHNT, CDR2 YYREEE (reference sequence). The length of the CDR3 is 15 residues. Here the CDR3 DNA reads TGTGCCAGCAGCTTGGGCGGACCCGTGGGTAATGAAGCTTTCTTT. It translates to CASSLGGPVGNEAFF.

This clonotype was recorded many times. The J gene is TRBJ2-2, the V gene TRBV7-9, with D unresolved. The CDR3 covers 16 residues. The germline V gene has CDR1 SEHNR and CDR2 FQNEAQ (reference sequence). V was shortened by 5 bases and J by 6 bases, with 19 bases between the two germline ends. CDR3 loop: CASSTQTARRAGELFF. CDR3 nucleotide sequence: TGTGCCAGCAGCACCCAGACGGCCAGACGAGCCGGGGAGCTGTTTTTT.

V and J are TRBV28 and TRBJ2-7, with D possibly being TRBD1 (5 bases). The V end was cut by 5 bases, the J end by 2 bases, with 25 bases between. The CDR3 has 18 residues. The germline V gene has CDR1 MDHEN and CDR2 SYDVKM. The CDR3 DNA is TGTGCCAGCAGTACACAGGACATATCAAGCGTTAACGCCTACGAGCAGTACTTC. Its translation: CASSTQDISSVNAYEQYF.

This clonotype was picked up many times. The chain carries TRBV10-3 and TRBJ2-7; 9 nucleotides agree with TRBD1. This CDR3 has 17 amino acids. V gave up 6 bases and J gave up 3 bases; unmatched junction bases: 15. Germline lookup yields CDR1 ENHRY and CDR2 SYGVKD. Here the CDR3 reads CAIRGTGGRTRYYEQYF. CDR3 DNA: TGTGCCATCAGAGGAACAGGGGGCCGGACTCGTTACTACGAGCAGTACTTC.

This clonotype was detected many times. This sequence joins TRBV27 and TRBJ2-1, with TRBD1 identical over 8 bases. The CDR3 loop spans 14 amino acids. The J segment lost 5 bases and the V segment lost 7 bases, leaving 7 bases of the junction unmatched. Germline V CDR1 and CDR2: MNHEY, SMNVEV (reference sequence). The CDR3 sequence is CASNPGQVDNEQFF. CDR3 DNA sequence: TGTGCCAGCAACCCGGGACAGGTTGACAATGAGCAGTTCTTC.

The V gene is TRBV5-3, the J gene TRBJ1-5, with 7 bases lining up with TRBD1. TRBV5-3 is an open reading frame whose function is uncertain. The V and J ends lost 8 bases and 1 base, in that order; junction bases with no gene match: 12. CDR3 length: 16 amino acids. The CDR3 here is CASRRDGTVSNQPQHF. In DNA form, the CDR3 reads TGTGCCAGCAGGCGTGACGGGACAGTAAGCAATCAGCCCCAGCATTTT.

The sample holds many counts of this clonotype. This chain uses TRBV11-1 with TRBJ2-7; tentatively, D is TRBD1 (5 bases). CDR1 and CDR2 from the germline V gene are SGHAT and FQDESV (reference sequence). V was pared by 5 bases and J by 2 bases, with 16 bases between. The CDR3 runs to 15 residues. The CDR3 sequence: CASSKGNAGTYEQYF. The CDR3, as DNA: TGTGCCAGCAGCAAAGGGAACGCAGGGACCTACGAGCAGTACTTC.

The V and J genes are TRBV27 and TRBJ1-1, with D perhaps TRBD1 (6 bases). Trimming cost V 3 bases and J 6 bases, with 11 bases left between them. In germline, CDR1 is MNHEY, CDR2 SMNVEV (reference sequence). The CDR3 runs 13 residues. DNA for the CDR3: TGTGCCAGCAGTTTTAAGGGGGTATCTGAAGCTTTCTTT. This sequence encodes CASSFKGVSEAFF.

There are many counts of this clonotype. The chain links TRBV28 to TRBJ1-5; 7 nucleotides line up with TRBD1. CDR1 and CDR2 (germline): MDHEN, SYDVKM. V shed 4 bases, J shed 1 base, and the junction held 7 bases outside the gene matches. The CDR3 contains 16 residues. CDR3 sequence reads: CASSSPDRRSNQPQHF. The CDR3 nucleotides read TGTGCCAGCAGTTCACCGGACAGGCGAAGCAATCAGCCCCAGCATTTT.

The chain employs TRBV19 and TRBJ1-1, with 9 positions matching TRBD1. The CDR3 runs 17 residues. Germline assignment: CDR1 LNHDA and CDR2 SQIVND (reference sequence). J was trimmed by 4 bases and V by 6 bases; bases with no gene match: 15. The CDR3: CASRTMVRDRASTEAFF. CDR3 nucleotides: TGTGCCAGTAGGACCATGGTCCGGGACAGGGCTAGCACTGAAGCTTTCTTT.

This clonotype turned up a few times. The rearrangement links TRBV25-1 to TRBJ1-2; D gene unclear. V was cut by 1 base and J by 8 bases, with 17 bases left in between. The CDR3 is 15 amino acids. CDR1 MGHDK and CDR2 SYGVNS come from the germline V gene. The DNA of the CDR3 is TGTGCCAGCAGTGAATGGAGTCAGAGCTATGGAGGCTACACCTTC. This encodes CASSEWSQSYGGYTF.

This clonotype was detected ten times or more. For the CDR3, the DNA is TGTGCCAGTAAACAGGGCGGTTACAATGAGCAGTTCTTC. As protein: CASKQGGYNEQFF. The chain links TRBV19 to TRBJ2-1; tentative D call: TRBD1 (6 bases). The CDR3 totals 13 residues. Germline CDR1 and CDR2: LNHDA and SQIVND (reference sequence). V was trimmed by 7 bases and J by 4 bases, leaving 11 bases between them.

This chain links TRBV20-1 with TRBJ2-1, with TRBD2 identical over 11 bases. Per germline, CDR1 DFQATT and CDR2 SNEGSKA (reference sequence). V lost 3 bases to trimming and J lost 4 bases; unmatched junction nucleotides: 8. The length of the CDR3 is 16 residues. As DNA, the CDR3 is TGCAGTGCTAGTCGATTAGCGGGAGGGTTGTACAATGAGCAGTTCTTC. Its translation: CSASRLAGGLYNEQFF.

In this sample, this clonotype turned up many times. This sequence joins TRBV11-2 and TRBJ1-5, with a possible D match to TRBD1 (5 bases). The V gene's germline CDR1 is SGHAT and CDR2 FQNNGV. V was trimmed by 3 bases and J by 4 bases, leaving 13 bases between them. The CDR3 contains 15 residues. The CDR3 is CASSLGQGANQPQHF. In DNA, the CDR3 is TGTGCCAGCAGCTTGGGGCAGGGAGCTAATCAGCCCCAGCATTTT.

This clonotype was seen repeatedly, ten times or more. The V call is TRBV7-9, the J call TRBJ2-6, with D perhaps matching TRBD2 (6 bases). The CDR3 extends over 16 amino acids. Germline loops: CDR1 SEHNR, CDR2 FQNEAQ (reference sequence). V was trimmed by 1 base and J by 3 bases, leaving 10 bases between them. The DNA for the CDR3 is TGTGCCAGCAGCTTAGGAAGCGGGTTTGGGGCCAACGTCCTGACTTTC. Amino acids: CASSLGSGFGANVLTF.